This TCR beta chain was sequenced in a study of T cell responses to AZD1222 COVID-19 vaccine. Regarding this clone: Its cognate antigen is unknown.

This CDR3 contains 14 residues. V was trimmed by 5 bases and J by 7 bases, leaving 16 bases between them. CDR1 and CDR2 (germline): SGHVS, FQNEAQ. TCRdb's copy holds only in-frame clones and misses some; the assay was immunoSEQ multiplex PCR. The repertoire holds around 190,000 clones, with around 94% as singletons. Notes on the study in general: Clonal diversity was possibly underestimated; the donors were predominantly white British and more often female.

Doses given second, at about 4 or about 12 weeks, were pooled. The chain uses TRBV7-8 and TRBJ2-3; D is undetermined. This material consisted of peripheral blood, taken 28 days after the second AZD1222 dose. The sequence derives from an adult who received the AZD1222 COVID-19 vaccine. CDR3 coding DNA: TGTGCCAGCAGCCCCTCCGCGCTCCCAAATACGCAGTATTTT. Its translation: CASSPSALPNTQYF.